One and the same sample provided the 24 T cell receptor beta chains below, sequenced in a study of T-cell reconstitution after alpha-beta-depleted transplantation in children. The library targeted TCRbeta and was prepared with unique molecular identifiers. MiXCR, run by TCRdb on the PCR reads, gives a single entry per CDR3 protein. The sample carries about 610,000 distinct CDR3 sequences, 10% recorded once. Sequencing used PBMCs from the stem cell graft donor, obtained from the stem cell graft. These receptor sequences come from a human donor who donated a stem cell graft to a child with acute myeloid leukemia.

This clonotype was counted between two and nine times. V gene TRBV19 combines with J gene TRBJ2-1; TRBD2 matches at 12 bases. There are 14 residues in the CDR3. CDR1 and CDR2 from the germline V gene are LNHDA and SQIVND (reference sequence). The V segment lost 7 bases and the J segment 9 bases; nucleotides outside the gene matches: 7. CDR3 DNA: TGTGCCAGTACATCGACTAGCGGGAGATCTGAGCAGTTCTTC. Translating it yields CASTSTSGRSEQFF.

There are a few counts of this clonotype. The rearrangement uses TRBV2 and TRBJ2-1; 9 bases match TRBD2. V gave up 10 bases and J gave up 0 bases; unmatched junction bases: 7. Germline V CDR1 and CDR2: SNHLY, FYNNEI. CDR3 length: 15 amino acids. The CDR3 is CAIQTTSGSYNEQFF. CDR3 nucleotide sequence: TGTGCCATCCAAACGACTAGCGGCTCCTACAATGAGCAGTTCTTC.

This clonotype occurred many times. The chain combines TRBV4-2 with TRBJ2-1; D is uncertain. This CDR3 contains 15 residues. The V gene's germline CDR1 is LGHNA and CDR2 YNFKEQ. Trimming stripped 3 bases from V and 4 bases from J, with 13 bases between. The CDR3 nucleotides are TGTGCCAGCAGCCAGTCCGGCGGACGTTACAATGAGCAGTTCTTC. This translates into CASSQSGGRYNEQFF.

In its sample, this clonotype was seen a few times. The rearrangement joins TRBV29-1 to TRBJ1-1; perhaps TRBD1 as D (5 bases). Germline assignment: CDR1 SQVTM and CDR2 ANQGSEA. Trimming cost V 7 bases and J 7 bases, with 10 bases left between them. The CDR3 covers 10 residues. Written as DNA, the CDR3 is TGCAGCGCTGGACATCTTGAAGCTTTCTTT. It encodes CSAGHLEAFF.

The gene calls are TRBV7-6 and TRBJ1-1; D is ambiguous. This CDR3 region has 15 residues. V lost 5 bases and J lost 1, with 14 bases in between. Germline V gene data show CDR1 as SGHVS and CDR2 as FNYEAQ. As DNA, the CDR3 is TGTGCCAGCAGCCTAGGACGGAGGCAGAACACTGAAGCTTTCTTT. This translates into CASSLGRRQNTEAFF.

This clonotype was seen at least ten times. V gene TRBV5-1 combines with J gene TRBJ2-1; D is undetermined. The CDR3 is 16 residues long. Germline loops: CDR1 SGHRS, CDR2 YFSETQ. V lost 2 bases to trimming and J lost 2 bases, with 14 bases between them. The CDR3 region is CASSFGREGPYNEQFF. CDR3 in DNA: TGCGCCAGCAGCTTTGGTAGAGAAGGGCCCTACAATGAGCAGTTCTTC. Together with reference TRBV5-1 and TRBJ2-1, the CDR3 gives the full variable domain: KAGVTQTPRYLIKTRGQQVTLSCSPISGHRSVSWYQQTPGQGLQFLFEYFSETQRNKGNFPGRFSGRQFSNSRSEMNVSTLELGDSALYLCASSFGREGPYNEQFFGPGTRLTVL.

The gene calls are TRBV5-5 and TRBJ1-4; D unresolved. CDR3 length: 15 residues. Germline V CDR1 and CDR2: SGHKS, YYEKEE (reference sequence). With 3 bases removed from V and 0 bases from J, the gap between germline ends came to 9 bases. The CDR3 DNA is TGTGCCAGCAGCTCCACTCCGTCAACTAATGAAAAACTGTTTTTT. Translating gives CASSSTPSTNEKLFF. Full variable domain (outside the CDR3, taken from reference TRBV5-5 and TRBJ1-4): DAGVTQSPTHLIKTRGQQVTLRCSPISGHKSVSWYQQVLGQGPQFIFQYYEKEERGRGNFPDRFSARQFPNYSSELNVNALLLGDSALYLCASSSTPSTNEKLFFGSGTQLSVL.

In DNA form, the CDR3 reads TGTGCCAGCACGGCAGCAGAGACCCAGTACTTC. Its protein product is CASTAAETQYF. The chain couples TRBV7-9 to TRBJ2-5; D is ambiguous. Germline V gene data show CDR1 as SEHNR and CDR2 as FQNEAQ (reference sequence). The CDR3 loop spans 11 amino acids. V lost 7 bases and J lost 4, with 7 bases in between.

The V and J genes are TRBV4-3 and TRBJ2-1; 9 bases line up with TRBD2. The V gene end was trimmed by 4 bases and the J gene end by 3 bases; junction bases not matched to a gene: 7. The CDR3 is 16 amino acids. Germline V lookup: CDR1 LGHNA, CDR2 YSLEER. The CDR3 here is CASSRTLAGLYNEQFF. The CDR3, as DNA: TGCGCCAGCAGCCGAACACTAGCGGGCCTCTACAATGAGCAGTTCTTC.

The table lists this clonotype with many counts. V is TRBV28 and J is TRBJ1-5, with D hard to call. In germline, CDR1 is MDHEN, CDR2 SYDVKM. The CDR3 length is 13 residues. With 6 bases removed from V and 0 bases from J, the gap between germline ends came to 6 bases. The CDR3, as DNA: TGTGCCAGCAGAAGTTATAGCAATCAGCCCCAGCATTTT. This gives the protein CASRSYSNQPQHF.

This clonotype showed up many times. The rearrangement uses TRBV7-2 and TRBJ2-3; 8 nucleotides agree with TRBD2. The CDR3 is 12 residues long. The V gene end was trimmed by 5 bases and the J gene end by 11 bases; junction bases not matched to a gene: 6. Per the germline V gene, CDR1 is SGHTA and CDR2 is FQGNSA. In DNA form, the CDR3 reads TGTGCCAGCAGCGTACCGGGACTAGTGCAGTATTTT. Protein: CASSVPGLVQYF.

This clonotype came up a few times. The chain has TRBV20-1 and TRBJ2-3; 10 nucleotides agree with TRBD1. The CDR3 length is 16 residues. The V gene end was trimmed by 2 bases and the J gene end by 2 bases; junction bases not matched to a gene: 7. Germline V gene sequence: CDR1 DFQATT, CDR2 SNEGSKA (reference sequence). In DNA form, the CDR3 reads TGCAGTGCTAGACACCCGGGACAGGGGAACACAGATACGCAGTATTTT. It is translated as CSARHPGQGNTDTQYF.

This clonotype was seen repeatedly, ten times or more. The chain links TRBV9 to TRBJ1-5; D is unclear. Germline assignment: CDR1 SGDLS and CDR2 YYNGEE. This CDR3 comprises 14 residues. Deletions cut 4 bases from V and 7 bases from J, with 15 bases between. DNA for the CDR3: TGTGCCAGCAGCCCGGGGATCTCTTACCAGCCCCAGCATTTT. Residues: CASSPGISYQPQHF.

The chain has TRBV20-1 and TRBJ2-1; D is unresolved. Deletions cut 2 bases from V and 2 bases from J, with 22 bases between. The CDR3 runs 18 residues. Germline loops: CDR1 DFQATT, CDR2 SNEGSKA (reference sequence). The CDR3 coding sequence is TGCAGTGCTAGAACCTCCCCGCGGCGACACTTCCCCTACAATGAGCAGTTCTTC. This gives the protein CSARTSPRRHFPYNEQFF.

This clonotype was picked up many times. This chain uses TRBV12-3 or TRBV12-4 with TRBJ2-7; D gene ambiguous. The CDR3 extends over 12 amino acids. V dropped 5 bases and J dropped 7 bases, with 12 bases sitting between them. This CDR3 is CASSPRVDEQYF. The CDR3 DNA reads TGTGCCAGCAGTCCCCGGGTCGATGAGCAGTACTTC.

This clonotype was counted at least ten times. CDR3 protein: CSGGHNTEAFF. The CDR3, as DNA: TGCAGCGGGGGACATAACACTGAAGCTTTCTTT. The rearrangement links TRBV29-1 to TRBJ1-1; tentatively, D is TRBD1 (6 bases). CDR1 is SQVTM and CDR2 is ANQGSEA in the germline V gene. V shed 7 bases and J shed 2 bases, with 8 bases lying between them. This CDR3 has 11 amino acids.

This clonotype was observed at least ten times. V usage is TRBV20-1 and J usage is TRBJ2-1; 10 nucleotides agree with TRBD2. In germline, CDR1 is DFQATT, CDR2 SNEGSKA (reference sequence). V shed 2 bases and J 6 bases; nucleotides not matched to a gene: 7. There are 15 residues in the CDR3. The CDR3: CSARWPSGRSNEQFF. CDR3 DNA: TGCAGTGCTAGATGGCCTAGCGGGAGAAGCAATGAGCAGTTCTTC.

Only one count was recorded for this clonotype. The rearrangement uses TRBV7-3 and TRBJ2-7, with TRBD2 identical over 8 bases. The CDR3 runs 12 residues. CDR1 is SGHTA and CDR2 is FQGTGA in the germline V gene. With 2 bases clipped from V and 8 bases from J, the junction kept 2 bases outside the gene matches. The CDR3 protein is CASSLAGGKQYF. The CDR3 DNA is TGTGCCAGCAGCTTAGCGGGAGGCAAGCAGTACTTC.

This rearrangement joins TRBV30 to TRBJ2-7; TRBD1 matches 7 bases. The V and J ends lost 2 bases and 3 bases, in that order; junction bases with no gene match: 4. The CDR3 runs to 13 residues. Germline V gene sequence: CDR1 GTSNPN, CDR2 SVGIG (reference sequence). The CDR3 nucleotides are TGTGCCTGGAGTCCAGGGGGAGACTACGAGCAGTACTTC. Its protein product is CAWSPGGDYEQYF.

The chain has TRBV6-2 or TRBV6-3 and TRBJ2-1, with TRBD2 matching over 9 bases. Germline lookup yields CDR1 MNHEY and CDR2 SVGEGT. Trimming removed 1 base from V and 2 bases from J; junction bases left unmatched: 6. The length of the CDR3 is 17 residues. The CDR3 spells CASSYFRSGSTYNEQFF. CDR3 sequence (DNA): TGTGCCAGCAGTTACTTTCGTAGCGGGAGCACCTACAATGAGCAGTTCTTC.

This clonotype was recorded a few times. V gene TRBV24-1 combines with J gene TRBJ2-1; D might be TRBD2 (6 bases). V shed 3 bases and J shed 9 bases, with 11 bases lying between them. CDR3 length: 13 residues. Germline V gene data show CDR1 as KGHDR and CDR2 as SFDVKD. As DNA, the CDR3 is TGTGCCACCAGTGATACTTTCGGGGGTGAGCAGTTCTTC. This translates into CATSDTFGGEQFF.

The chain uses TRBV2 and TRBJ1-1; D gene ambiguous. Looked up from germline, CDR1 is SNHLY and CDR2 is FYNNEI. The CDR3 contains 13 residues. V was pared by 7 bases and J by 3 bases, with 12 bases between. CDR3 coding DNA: TGTGCCAGCAATCAGGAGCTGGACACTGAAGCTTTCTTT. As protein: CASNQELDTEAFF.

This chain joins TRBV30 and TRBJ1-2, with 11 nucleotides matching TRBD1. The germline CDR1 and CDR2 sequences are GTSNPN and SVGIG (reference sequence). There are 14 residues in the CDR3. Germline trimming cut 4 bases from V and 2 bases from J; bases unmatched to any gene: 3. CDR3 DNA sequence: TGTGCCTGGATGAGGGACAGGGGGAACTATGGCTACACCTTC. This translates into CAWMRDRGNYGYTF.

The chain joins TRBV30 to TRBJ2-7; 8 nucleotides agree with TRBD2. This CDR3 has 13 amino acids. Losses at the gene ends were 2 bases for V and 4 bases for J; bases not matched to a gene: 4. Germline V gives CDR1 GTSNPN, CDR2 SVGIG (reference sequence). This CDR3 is CAWSIGREYEQYF. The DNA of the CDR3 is TGTGCCTGGAGTATCGGGAGGGAGTACGAGCAGTACTTC.